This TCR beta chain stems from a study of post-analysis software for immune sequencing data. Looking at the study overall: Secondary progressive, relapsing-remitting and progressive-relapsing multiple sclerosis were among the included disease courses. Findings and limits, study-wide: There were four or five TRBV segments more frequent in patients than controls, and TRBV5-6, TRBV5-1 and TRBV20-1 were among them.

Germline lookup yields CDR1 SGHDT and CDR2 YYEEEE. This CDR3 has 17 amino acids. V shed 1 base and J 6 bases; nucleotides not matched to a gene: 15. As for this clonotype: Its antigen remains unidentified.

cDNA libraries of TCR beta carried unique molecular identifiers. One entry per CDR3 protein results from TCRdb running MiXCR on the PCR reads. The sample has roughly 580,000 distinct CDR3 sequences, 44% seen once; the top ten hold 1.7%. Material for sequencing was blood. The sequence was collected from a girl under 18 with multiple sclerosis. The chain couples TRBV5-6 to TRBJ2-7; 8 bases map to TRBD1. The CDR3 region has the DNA TGTGCCAGCAGCTTGATGTACAATGACAGGGGACGTGGCGAGCAGTACTTC. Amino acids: CASSLMYNDRGRGEQYF.